One and the same sample provided the 9 T cell receptor beta chains below, sequenced in a study of blood T cell repertoires in COVID-19. Profiling relied on immunoSEQ multiplex PCR, and the TCRdb table lists in-frame clones only, not all of them. The table has 80,000 or so clones, roughly 85% seen once. The sequencing input was peripheral blood. These receptors came from a woman between 65 and 79 years old with acute or convalescent COVID-19.

The chain carries TRBV11-3 and TRBJ2-5, with 9 bases identical to TRBD2. Germline V gene data show CDR1 as SGHNT and CDR2 as YENEEA. The V segment lost 5 bases and the J segment 4 bases; nucleotides outside the gene matches: 11. The CDR3 sequence is 16 residues long. The CDR3 nucleotides are TGTGCCAGCAGCCCCCATTTTGGTAGCGGGAGAGAGACCCAGTACTTC. This translates into CASSPHFGSGRETQYF.

J is TRBJ1-1 and V is TRBV2; D is unresolved. Germline CDR1 is SNHLY and CDR2 is FYNNEI. The length of the CDR3 is 11 residues. Trimming shortened V by 8 bases and J by 2 bases, and 6 bases separated the two germline ends. CDR3 DNA: TGTGCCAGCGGAGAAAACACTGAAGCTTTCTTT. It codes for CASGENTEAFF.

The J gene is TRBJ2-7, the V gene TRBV24-1; TRBD2 matches 7 bases. The CDR3 is made up of 13 amino acids. The V and J ends lost 9 bases and 0 bases, in that order; junction bases with no gene match: 4. From germline, CDR1 is KGHDR and CDR2 SFDVKD. CDR3 region: CATGERDSYEQYF. The CDR3 nucleotides are TGTGCCACCGGAGAGCGGGACTCCTACGAGCAGTACTTC.

V and J are TRBV30 and TRBJ2-7, with TRBD1 as a possible D gene (6 bases). CDR1 and CDR2 (germline): GTSNPN, SVGIG (reference sequence). The CDR3 is made up of 11 amino acids. V gave up 5 bases and J gave up 7 bases, with 12 bases separating them. The CDR3 protein is CAWGQGTEQYF. The CDR3, as DNA: TGTGCCTGGGGGCAGGGGACAGAGCAGTACTTC.

This chain connects TRBV7-2 to TRBJ2-5; TRBD2 aligns across 11 bases. Germline CDR1 SGHTA, CDR2 FQGNSA. With V trimmed by 5 bases and J by 4 bases, 9 bases remained unmatched. The CDR3 is 16 residues long. In nucleotides, the CDR3 is TGTGCCAGCAGCCCCCTACTAGCGGGAGAGGGAGAGACCCAGTACTTC. It encodes CASSPLLAGEGETQYF. Full variable domain (outside the CDR3, taken from reference TRBV7-2 and TRBJ2-5): GAGVSQSPSNKVTEKGKDVELRCDPISGHTALYWYRQSLGQGLEFLIYFQGNSAPDKSGLPSDRFSAERTGGSVSTLTIQRTQQEDSAVYLCASSPLLAGEGETQYFGPGTRLLVL.

The CDR3 DNA sequence: TGTGCCAGCAGTTTTTTGACTAGCGGCAGGGGGGAGCTGTTTTTT. It codes for CASSFLTSGRGELFF. V is TRBV27 and J is TRBJ2-2, with 9 bases fitting TRBD2. J was trimmed by 8 bases and V by 3 bases; bases with no gene match: 7. This CDR3 is built from 15 residues. Per the germline V gene, CDR1 is MNHEY and CDR2 is SMNVEV (reference sequence).

This clone has just a few counts. The chain employs TRBV9 and TRBJ1-2; D unresolved. The CDR3 spans 14 residues. Trimming removed 1 base from V and 4 bases from J, with 11 bases in between. Germline loops: CDR1 SGDLS, CDR2 YYNGEE. As DNA, the CDR3 is TGTGCCAGCAGCGTAAATAGAGGACTCTATGGCTACACCTTC. Translated: CASSVNRGLYGYTF.

The CDR3 here is CATSPTSGSIAYNEQFF. The CDR3 bases are TGTGCCACCAGTCCGACTAGCGGGAGTATCGCCTACAATGAGCAGTTCTTC. This rearrangement joins TRBV24-1 to TRBJ2-1; 12 bases align to TRBD2. J lost 2 bases, V lost 6 bases, and 7 bases had no gene match. The CDR3 has 17 residues. Germline V gene sequence: CDR1 KGHDR, CDR2 SFDVKD.

The rearrangement uses TRBV7-3 and TRBJ2-5; 11 bases align to TRBD2. In germline, CDR1 is SGHTA, CDR2 FQGTGA. The V segment lost 8 bases and the J segment 2 bases; nucleotides outside the gene matches: 4. This CDR3 comprises 14 residues. The CDR3 protein is CASSLAGGQETQYF. In DNA form, the CDR3 reads TGTGCCAGCTCCTTAGCGGGAGGGCAAGAGACCCAGTACTTC.